This TCR beta chain originates from a study of human T cells and chemical hapten exposure. Study-level points and caveats: Expanded TCRs made up significantly more big CDR3 similarity clusters than controls did. PT1 expanded TCR counts correlated positively with patch test score.

In its sample, this clonotype was seen many times. Its target is not known. J lost 10 bases, V lost 0 bases, and 7 bases had no gene match. In germline, CDR1 is SGHRS, CDR2 YFSETQ. This CDR3 is built from 15 residues. The library gave individual cDNA molecules unique molecular identifiers. From the RACE reads, TCRdb called clonotypes with MiXCR, one entry per CDR3 protein. Of under 45,000 distinct CDR3 sequences listed, 10% are singletons. Regarding time point: pre-sensitization, week 0. Noted treatment: therapeutic diphenylcyclopropenone sensitization with weekly scalp DPC. Whole blood, unfractionated, served as the material for total RNA extraction.

The material sequenced was whole blood, taken in connection with sensitization to the hapten diphenylcyclopropenone (DPC). This chain connects TRBV5-1 to TRBJ1-6; the match to TRBD1 covers 7 bases. The TCR originated in a man in his fifties or sixties with alopecia areata. Some clones in this sample may be carry-over from other donors' samples. The CDR3 loop is CASSLVGQTMSPLHF. CDR3 coding DNA: TGCGCCAGCAGCTTGGTGGGACAGACTATGTCACCCCTCCACTTT.